Listed below are T cell receptor beta chains from one sample, sequenced in a study of blood T cell repertoires in COVID-19. Only in-frame clones appear in the TCRdb table, and some are missing; sequencing was by immunoSEQ multiplex PCR. Of fewer than 500,000 clones detected, roughly 90% appear once; the ten largest clones hold more than 0.9%. Sequencing was performed on PBMCs or T cells enriched from blood (not recorded which). The receptor set was obtained from a woman in her 30s with acute COVID-19. Both conserved end residues are part of each CDR3. D genes are given only for firm matches. The listing skips clone size in some rows; elsewhere it reads once, few, many or a size class.

d_gene: TRBD1
abundance: NA
j_gene: TRBJ1-2
v_gene: TRBV5-1
CDR3aa: CASSLDGQGAYGYTF
CDR3nt: TGCGCCAGCAGCTTGGACGGACAGGGGGCATATGGCTACACCTTC

d_gene: TRBD1
abundance: NA
j_gene: TRBJ2-7
v_gene: TRBV5-6
CDR3aa: CASSSGIVTGHYEQYF
CDR3nt: TGTGCCAGCAGCTCGGGAATAGTGACAGGGCACTACGAGCAGTACTTC

d_gene: NA
abundance: NA
j_gene: TRBJ1-1
v_gene: TRBV19
CDR3aa: CASQGYTEAFF
CDR3nt: TGTGCCAGTCAGGGGTACACTGAAGCTTTCTTT

d_gene: TRBD1
abundance: NA
j_gene: TRBJ2-5
v_gene: TRBV7-2
CDR3aa: CASRFDRTGGGETQYF
CDR3nt: TGTGCCAGCAGATTCGATAGGACAGGGGGAGGGGAGACCCAGTACTTC

d_gene: TRBD1
abundance: NA
j_gene: TRBJ2-3
v_gene: TRBV19
CDR3aa: CASSTDRGHTQYF
CDR3nt: TGTGCCAGTAGTACGGACAGGGGGCATACGCAGTATTTT

d_gene: NA
abundance: NA
j_gene: TRBJ1-1
v_gene: TRBV19
CDR3aa: CASRLPGEHTEAFF
CDR3nt: TGTGCCAGTAGGCTCCCGGGAGAGCACACTGAAGCTTTCTTT

d_gene: NA
abundance: NA
j_gene: TRBJ1-3
v_gene: TRBV3-1/TRBV3-2
CDR3aa: CASRNRASGNTIYF
CDR3nt: TGTGCCAGCAGGAACAGGGCCTCCGGAAACACCATATATTTT

d_gene: TRBD1
abundance: few
j_gene: TRBJ1-2
v_gene: TRBV27
CDR3aa: CASSPWDRAAYGYTF
CDR3nt: TGTGCCAGCAGTCCCTGGGACAGGGCTGCCTATGGCTACACCTTC

d_gene: TRBD2
abundance: NA
j_gene: TRBJ2-5
v_gene: TRBV4-1
CDR3aa: CASSLTSGGFQETQYF
CDR3nt: TGCGCCAGCAGCCTCACTAGCGGGGGGTTTCAAGAGACCCAGTACTTC

d_gene: TRBD1
abundance: NA
j_gene: TRBJ2-7
v_gene: TRBV18
CDR3aa: CASSPGQGTIYEQYF
CDR3nt: TGTGCCAGCTCACCGGGACAGGGCACTATCTACGAGCAGTACTTC

d_gene: NA
abundance: NA
j_gene: TRBJ1-2
v_gene: TRBV30
CDR3aa: CACDVRSTNGYTF
CDR3nt: TGTGCCTGCGATGTCCGTAGTACTAATGGCTACACCTTC

d_gene: TRBD1
abundance: NA
j_gene: TRBJ2-7
v_gene: TRBV18
CDR3aa: CASSPQGAVVYEQYF
CDR3nt: TGTGCCAGCTCACCACAGGGGGCTGTGGTATACGAGCAGTACTTC

d_gene: NA
abundance: NA
j_gene: TRBJ1-3
v_gene: TRBV3-1/TRBV3-2
CDR3aa: CASSYQAENTIYF
CDR3nt: TGTGCCAGCAGCTACCAGGCAGAAAACACCATATATTTT

d_gene: TRBD2
abundance: NA
j_gene: TRBJ2-1
v_gene: TRBV7-3
CDR3aa: CASSPGGYNEQFF
CDR3nt: TGTGCCAGCAGCCCGGGGGGCTACAATGAGCAGTTCTTC

d_gene: TRBD1
abundance: NA
j_gene: TRBJ1-2
v_gene: TRBV5-6
CDR3aa: CASSLRDRGPGGYTF
CDR3nt: TGTGCCAGCAGCTTGAGGGACAGGGGGCCGGGTGGCTACACCTTC

d_gene: TRBD1
abundance: NA
j_gene: TRBJ1-2
v_gene: TRBV6-5
CDR3aa: CASSYPGQGGNYGYTF
CDR3nt: TGTGCCAGCAGTTACCCAGGACAGGGGGGGAACTATGGCTACACCTTC

d_gene: NA
abundance: once
j_gene: TRBJ1-6
v_gene: TRBV12-5
CDR3aa: CASRTGDNSPLHF
CDR3nt: TGTGCTAGCCGGACGGGGGATAATTCACCCCTCCACTTT

d_gene: NA
abundance: NA
j_gene: TRBJ2-3
v_gene: TRBV12-5
CDR3aa: CASGLGAGNTDTQYF
CDR3nt: TGTGCTAGTGGTTTGGGAGCGGGTAACACAGATACGCAGTATTTT

d_gene: NA
abundance: NA
j_gene: TRBJ2-2
v_gene: TRBV9
CDR3aa: CASNQWPGELFF
CDR3nt: TGTGCCAGCAATCAGTGGCCCGGGGAGCTGTTTTTT

d_gene: NA
abundance: NA
j_gene: TRBJ2-2
v_gene: TRBV24-1
CDR3aa: CATSRGTGELFF
CDR3nt: TGTGCCACCAGCAGGGGTACCGGGGAGCTGTTTTTT

d_gene: NA
abundance: NA
j_gene: TRBJ2-7
v_gene: TRBV5-6
CDR3aa: CASTVKGYEQYF
CDR3nt: TGTGCCAGCACGGTAAAGGGGTACGAGCAGTACTTC

d_gene: TRBD2
abundance: NA
j_gene: TRBJ2-3
v_gene: TRBV18
CDR3aa: CASSQVLAGKDTQYF
CDR3nt: TGTGCCAGCTCGCAGGTACTAGCGGGGAAAGATACGCAGTATTTT

d_gene: TRBD2
abundance: once
j_gene: TRBJ2-1
v_gene: TRBV7-8
CDR3aa: CASSRPPGLAGDSYNEQFF
CDR3nt: TGTGCCAGCAGCCGCCCTCCGGGACTAGCGGGGGACTCCTACAATGAGCAGTTCTTC

d_gene: NA
abundance: NA
j_gene: TRBJ1-1
v_gene: TRBV11-2
CDR3aa: CASSLGPDYGRGTEAFF
CDR3nt: TGTGCCAGCAGCTTAGGTCCAGATTATGGCAGGGGCACTGAAGCTTTCTTT

d_gene: TRBD1
abundance: NA
j_gene: TRBJ2-6
v_gene: TRBV10-3
CDR3aa: CAICRDRGGGANVLTF
CDR3nt: TGTGCCATCTGCCGGGACAGGGGAGGTGGGGCCAACGTCCTGACTTTC

d_gene: TRBD2
abundance: NA
j_gene: TRBJ2-3
v_gene: TRBV7-3
CDR3aa: CASSHPGLAGGLYF
CDR3nt: TGTGCCAGCAGCCACCCTGGGCTAGCGGGGGGCCTTTATTTT

d_gene: NA
abundance: NA
j_gene: TRBJ2-2
v_gene: TRBV21-1
CDR3aa: CASSKFRAGELFF
CDR3nt: TGTGCCAGCAGCAAATTCCGGGCCGGGGAGCTGTTTTTT

d_gene: NA
abundance: NA
j_gene: TRBJ1-1
v_gene: TRBV7-9
CDR3aa: CASSLGGLDTEAFF
CDR3nt: TGTGCCAGCAGCTTAGGAGGGTTGGACACTGAAGCTTTCTTT

d_gene: TRBD1
abundance: NA
j_gene: TRBJ1-4
v_gene: TRBV2
CDR3aa: CASRDRIEKLFF
CDR3nt: TGTGCCAGCCGGGACAGGATTGAAAAACTGTTTTTT